What follows are 6 T cell receptor beta chains derived from one specimen sequenced in a study of CD8 T cells in Susac syndrome. RNA was extracted with the RNeasy kit, and a quantity of roughly 0.5 to 1 ug was reverse transcribed using random hexamers. Using its own MiXCR run on the immunoSEQ multiplex PCR reads, TCRdb lists one record per CDR3 protein. The sample has approximately 210,000 distinct CDR3 sequences, nearly 97% seen once. Sequencing input: CD4+ T cells from PBMCs. These receptors were taken from a human donor with multiple sclerosis.

The genes are TRBV20-1 and TRBJ2-6; D remains unclear. The CDR3 length is 13 residues. Germline lookup yields CDR1 DFQATT and CDR2 SNEGSKA (reference sequence). V was cut by 6 bases and J by 3 bases, with 9 bases left in between. The CDR3 sequence: CSAPLHGANVLTF. The CDR3 coding sequence is TGCAGTGCCCCCTTGCATGGGGCCAACGTCCTGACTTTC.

J is TRBJ1-6 and V is TRBV5-1; no firm D call. This CDR3 is 14 amino acids long. Trimming took off 1 base at V and 5 bases at J, with 7 bases between the two ends. Germline CDR1 reads SGHRS; CDR2 reads YFSETQ. The CDR3 spells CASSLRRNNSPLHF. The CDR3 nucleotides read TGCGCCAGCAGCTTGAGACGAAATAATTCACCCCTCCACTTT.

The chain is built from TRBV28 and TRBJ2-2, with a tentative D call TRBD1 (6 bases). The length of the CDR3 is 12 residues. Looked up from germline, CDR1 is MDHEN and CDR2 is SYDVKM. V lost 9 bases, J lost 3 bases, and 8 bases lay in between. The CDR3 DNA reads as TGTGCCAGTCAGGGGTACACCGGGGAGCTGTTTTTT. Amino acids: CASQGYTGELFF.

The chain has TRBV7-3 and TRBJ2-3, with 7 bases matching TRBD2. Germline V gene sequence: CDR1 SGHTA, CDR2 FQGTGA. CDR3 size: 15 residues. The junction had 3 bases not matched to a gene; V was cut back by 2 bases and J by 1 base. Here the CDR3 DNA reads TGTGCCAGCAGCTTAGGGACTACGCGCACAGATACGCAGTATTTT. Its translation is CASSLGTTRTDTQYF.

The chain combines TRBV7-2 with TRBJ2-3; D remains unclear. With 5 bases removed from V and 10 bases from J, the gap between germline ends came to 10 bases. From germline, CDR1 is SGHTA and CDR2 FQGNSA. This CDR3 comprises 11 residues. CDR3 DNA sequence: TGTGCCAGCAGCCTCAGTAACGCGCAGTATTTT. It specifies CASSLSNAQYF.

This clonotype was observed once. The chain couples TRBV9 to TRBJ1-6; D is unresolved. This CDR3 is built from 17 residues. Per germline, CDR1 SGDLS and CDR2 YYNGEE. V lost 1 base to trimming and J lost 9 bases, with 20 bases between them. CDR3 sequence (DNA): TGTGCCAGCAGCGTAAGTCCTGAACTAGACGTGGGTTCACCCCTCCACTTT. Its protein product is CASSVSPELDVGSPLHF.